This T cell receptor (beta chain) is drawn from a study of T-cell memory formation after mild COVID-19. General study points: Mainly in CM and EM were contracting CD4+ clones; CD8+ were in EMRA.

CDR1 is SGHVS and CDR2 is FNYEAQ in the germline V gene. The V and J ends lost 0 bases and 2 bases respectively, with 4 bases between them. The CDR3 extends over 13 amino acids. This clonotype was observed at least ten times. The antigen is unknown. TCRdb re-derived calls from the 5' RACE reads in MiXCR, one entry per CDR3 protein. The sample shows a few hundred thousand distinct CDR3 sequences, 9.4% of them seen only once. The sequence came from a man aged 18 to 29 who had mild COVID-19 (a few samples of this study predate the infection). Cell type and time point are not known. The chain has TRBV7-6 and TRBJ1-1; D gene unclear. Input material: PBMCs or a T cell subset sorted from them (not recorded which). CDR3 in amino acids: CASSLAANTEAFF. The CDR3 DNA follows: TGTGCCAGCAGCTTAGCAGCTAACACTGAAGCTTTCTTT.